Included here is one TCR beta chain sequence, with context. Its antigen is not identified. The data are from a study of monozygotic twins with inflammatory bowel disease. Study findings and constraints: No difference was seen in repertoire similarity between concordant and discordant twins, possibly from limited power.

Germline CDR1 SGHRS, CDR2 YFSETQ. The CDR3 extends over 13 amino acids. Two rounds of nested PCR, of 16 and 9 cycles, were run on TCRalpha and TCRbeta cDNA. TCRdb re-called the 5' RACE reads and gives one entry per CDR3 protein, without DNA. The clone table shows 40,000 to 45,000 distinct CDR3 sequences, with the ten largest holding 4% to 6.5%. The sequence was obtained from a human donor with ulcerative colitis or Crohn's disease, or a healthy co-twin of an affected twin (not recorded which). Material for sequencing was blood. The chain couples TRBV5-1 to TRBJ2-1. The CDR3 protein is CASSLVQNNEQFF. Supplemented by reference TRBV5-1 and TRBJ2-1, the full variable domain reads KAGVTQTPRYLIKTRGQQVTLSCSPISGHRSVSWYQQTPGQGLQFLFEYFSETQRNKGNFPGRFSGRQFSNSRSEMNVSTLELGDSALYLCASSLVQNNEQFFGPGTRLTVL.